Listed here are 20 T cell receptor beta chains from one sample, sequenced in a study of a mutant IDH1 vaccine in newly diagnosed glioma. The antigens of these receptors remain unknown. Specified time point: week 35, safety follow-up. Vaccination used 300 ug of mutant IDH1 20-mer peptide per dose, with topical imiquimod. The data were produced by immunoSEQ multiplex PCR, yet TCRdb's version contains in-frame clones alone and is incomplete. This sample has 35,000 to 45,000 clones, with roughly four fifths found just once. Sample: PBMCs, taken from a glioma patient whose treatment included an IDH1 peptide vaccine. The receptor source for this set is a woman aged 50 to 60 with glioma.

This clone was detected only a few times. This chain links TRBV7-9 with TRBJ1-5, with D possibly being TRBD1 (6 bases). Trimming removed 3 bases at V and 4 bases at J, with 10 bases between. This CDR3 has 14 amino acids. CDR1 and CDR2 from the germline V gene are SEHNR and FQNEAQ (reference sequence). The CDR3 coding sequence is TGTGCCAGCAGCTTGGGGGCCCTAAATCAGCCCCAGCATTTT. Protein sequence: CASSLGALNQPQHF.

This rearrangement joins TRBV20-1 to TRBJ1-1; D is unclear. Germline-derived CDR1 and CDR2 are DFQATT and SNEGSKA (reference sequence). The CDR3 loop spans 11 amino acids. Trimming pared 3 bases from V and 1 base from J, leaving 3 bases between. Here the CDR3 reads CSASQNTEAFF. The CDR3 nucleotides are TGCAGTGCTAGCCAGAACACTGAAGCTTTCTTT.

The J gene is TRBJ2-1, the V gene TRBV9, with D perhaps TRBD1 (6 bases). V dropped 0 bases and J dropped 6 bases, with 13 bases sitting between them. Germline CDR1 is SGDLS and CDR2 is YYNGEE. CDR3 size: 15 residues. CDR3 DNA: TGTGCCAGCAGCGTAGACGGAGGCAGGGGCAATGAGCAGTTCTTC. It codes for CASSVDGGRGNEQFF.

The rearrangement uses TRBV29-1 and TRBJ2-5; D is possibly TRBD2 (6 bases). The CDR3 extends over 12 amino acids. The germline gives CDR1 SQVTM, CDR2 ANQGSEA. V lost 7 bases and J 4 bases, leaving 13 bases between the germline ends. CDR3 in DNA: TGCAGCGCCTCTAAGCGGGCAGAGACCCAGTACTTC. Protein product: CSASKRAETQYF.

This rearrangement joins TRBV29-1 to TRBJ2-3; no firm D call. V was pared by 5 bases and J by 6 bases, with 6 bases between. From germline, CDR1 is SQVTM and CDR2 ANQGSEA. The CDR3 runs to 10 residues. The CDR3 protein is CSVRWDTQYF. The CDR3 coding sequence is TGCAGCGTTAGGTGGGATACGCAGTATTTT.

The chain joins TRBV6-1 to TRBJ2-5, with D possibly matching TRBD1 (5 bases). This CDR3 spans 13 amino acids. Germline V gives CDR1 MNHNS, CDR2 SASEGT. V was clipped by 7 bases and J by 3 bases, with 12 bases between them. The DNA of the CDR3 is TGTGCCAGCATTTTAGACAGAGAAGAGACCCAGTACTTC. It codes for CASILDREETQYF.

V gene TRBV30 combines with J gene TRBJ1-2; 7 bases fit TRBD1. V lost 2 bases to trimming and J lost 6 bases; unmatched junction nucleotides: 6. CDR3 length: 13 amino acids. The germline CDR1 and CDR2 sequences are GTSNPN and SVGIG (reference sequence). The CDR3 nucleotides are TGTGCCTGGAGTCTCGGACAGGAGAATGGCTACACCTTC. This encodes CAWSLGQENGYTF.

V gene TRBV6-5 combines with J gene TRBJ1-2; 10 bases match TRBD1. Trimming removed 5 bases from V and 6 bases from J; junction bases left unmatched: 6. From germline, CDR1 is MNHEY and CDR2 SVGAGI. CDR3 length: 14 amino acids. In nucleotides, the CDR3 is TGTGCCAGCAGTAAAGGGACAGGGGTGCATGGCTACACCTTC. It codes for CASSKGTGVHGYTF.

The chain uses TRBV6-6 and TRBJ2-3, with TRBD2 identical over 10 bases. The junction had 5 bases not matched to a gene; V was cut back by 6 bases and J by 2 bases. The CDR3 extends over 15 amino acids. CDR1 MNHNY and CDR2 SVGAGI come from the germline V gene (reference sequence). This CDR3 reads CASSKTSGDTDTQYF. CDR3 bases: TGTGCCAGCAGCAAAACTAGCGGGGACACAGATACGCAGTATTTT.

The chain couples TRBV5-6 to TRBJ1-2; 11 positions agree with TRBD1. The CDR3 has 14 amino acids. Trimming at V came to 6 bases and at J to 3 bases, leaving 4 bases not matched to a gene. Germline assignment: CDR1 SGHDT and CDR2 YYEEEE. CDR3 coding DNA: TGTGCCAGCACTCGGGACAGGGGGGACTATGGCTACACCTTC. Translating it yields CASTRDRGDYGYTF. The full variable domain, with the rest looked up from reference TRBV5-6 and TRBJ1-2, is DAGVTQSPTHLIKTRGQQVTLRCSPKSGHDTVSWYQQALGQGPQFIFQYYEEEERQRGNFPDRFSGHQFPNYSSELNVNALLLGDSALYLCASTRDRGDYGYTFGSGTRLTVV.

This chain connects TRBV2 to TRBJ2-7; 9 nucleotides agree with TRBD2. V lost 5 bases and J lost 5; bases outside the gene matches: 10. The CDR3 consists of 15 residues. Germline CDR1 and CDR2: SNHLY and FYNNEI. The DNA of the CDR3 is TGTGCCAGCAGTCTCAGGGGACTAGCACTCGACGAGCAGTACTTC. As protein: CASSLRGLALDEQYF.

CDR3 in DNA: TGTGCCTGGAAAGGTACAGTTTGGGAGACCCAGTACTTC. It encodes CAWKGTVWETQYF. This rearrangement joins TRBV30 to TRBJ2-5; D call uncertain. Germline values: CDR1 GTSNPN, CDR2 SVGIG (reference sequence). This CDR3 contains 13 residues. V was clipped by 4 bases and J by 5 bases, with 14 bases between them.

In its sample, this clone was seen a few times. V is TRBV6-5 and J is TRBJ2-3; TRBD1 or TRBD2 may be the D gene (5 bases each). Germline CDR1 is MNHEY and CDR2 is SVGAGI. The CDR3 covers 14 residues. V was shortened by 7 bases and J by 5 bases, with 16 bases between the two germline ends. CDR3 region: CASTDWGGGDTQYF. CDR3 DNA: TGTGCCAGCACCGACTGGGGTGGGGGAGATACGCAGTATTTT.

This clone appeared a few times. The genes are TRBV6-6 and TRBJ1-1; 10 bases match TRBD1. Germline CDR1 reads MNHNY; CDR2 reads SVGAGI (reference sequence). This CDR3 region has 15 residues. V lost 7 bases and J lost 2; bases outside the gene matches: 7. The CDR3 sequence is CASTPDRGHNTEAFF. For the CDR3, the DNA is TGTGCCAGCACGCCCGACAGGGGGCATAACACTGAAGCTTTCTTT.

The chain has TRBV30 and TRBJ2-3; D remains ambiguous. Deletions cut 0 bases from V and 4 bases from J, with 8 bases between. The germline V gene encodes CDR1 GTSNPN and CDR2 SVGIG (reference sequence). The length of the CDR3 is 13 residues. DNA of the CDR3: TGTGCCTGGAGTGTAATCTTCGCAGATACGCAGTATTTT. Translating gives CAWSVIFADTQYF.

The gene calls are TRBV11-3 and TRBJ1-2, with 7 nucleotides matching TRBD1. V trimming: 0 bases; J trimming: 7 bases; junction bases outside the gene matches: 8. The CDR3 runs to 15 residues. From germline, CDR1 is SGHNT and CDR2 YENEEA. CDR3: CASSLDGGTVSGYTF. In DNA form, the CDR3 reads TGTGCCAGCAGCTTAGATGGCGGGACAGTCTCTGGCTACACCTTC.

There are a few counts of this clone. This sequence joins TRBV5-6 and TRBJ2-1; D may be TRBD2 (5 bases). V lost 0 bases and J 8 bases, leaving 6 bases between the germline ends. Germline V gene sequence: CDR1 SGHDT, CDR2 YYEEEE. There are 12 residues in the CDR3. The CDR3 bases are TGTGCCAGCAGCTTGGGGAGGCATGAGCAGTTCTTC. This codes for CASSLGRHEQFF.

This rearrangement joins TRBV9 to TRBJ1-1; possibly TRBD1 for D (6 bases). The CDR3 spans 13 residues. The germline gives CDR1 SGDLS, CDR2 YYNGEE. V shed 4 bases and J shed 3 bases, with 10 bases lying between them. Here the CDR3 DNA reads TGTGCCAGCAGCACGGGACAATACACTGAAGCTTTCTTT. It codes for CASSTGQYTEAFF.

This chain joins TRBV5-1 and TRBJ1-2, with TRBD1 as a possible D gene (5 bases). The V and J ends lost 6 bases and 4 bases respectively, with 16 bases between them. Germline assignment: CDR1 SGHRS and CDR2 YFSETQ. The CDR3 runs to 14 residues. The CDR3 bases are TGCGCCAGCAAACTTTCGCCGGGGGGCTATGGCTACACCTTC. Protein sequence: CASKLSPGGYGYTF.

This chain links TRBV25-1 with TRBJ2-3, with 7 nucleotides matching TRBD1. Losses at the gene ends were 3 bases for V and 1 base for J; bases not matched to a gene: 1. Germline CDR1 reads MGHDK; CDR2 reads SYGVNS. CDR3 length equals 14 residues. The CDR3 here is CASSDQGGTDTQYF. DNA of the CDR3: TGTGCCAGCAGTGATCAGGGGGGCACAGATACGCAGTATTTT.